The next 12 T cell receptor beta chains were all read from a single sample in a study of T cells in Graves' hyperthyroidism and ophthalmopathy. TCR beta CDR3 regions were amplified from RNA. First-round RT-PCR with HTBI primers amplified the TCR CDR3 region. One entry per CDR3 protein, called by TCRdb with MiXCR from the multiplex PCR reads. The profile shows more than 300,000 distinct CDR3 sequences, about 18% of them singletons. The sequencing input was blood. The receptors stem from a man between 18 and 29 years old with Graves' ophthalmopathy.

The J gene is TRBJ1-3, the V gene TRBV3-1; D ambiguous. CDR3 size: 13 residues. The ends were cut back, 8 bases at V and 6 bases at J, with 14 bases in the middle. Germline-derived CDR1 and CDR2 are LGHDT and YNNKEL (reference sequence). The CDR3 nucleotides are TGTGCCAGCCTACGGCTCGGCGAAAACACCATATATTTT. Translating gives CASLRLGENTIYF.

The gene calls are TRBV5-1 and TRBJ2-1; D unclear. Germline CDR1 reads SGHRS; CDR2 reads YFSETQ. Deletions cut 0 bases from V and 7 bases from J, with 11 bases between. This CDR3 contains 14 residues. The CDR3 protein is CASSLGGPENEQFF. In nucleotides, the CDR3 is TGCGCCAGCAGCTTGGGAGGCCCGGAGAATGAGCAGTTCTTC.

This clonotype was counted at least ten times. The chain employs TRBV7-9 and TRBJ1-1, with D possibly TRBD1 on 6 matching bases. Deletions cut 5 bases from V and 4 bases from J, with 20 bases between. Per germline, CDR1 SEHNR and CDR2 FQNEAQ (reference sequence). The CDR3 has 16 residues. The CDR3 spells CASSLWGRGEVTEAFF. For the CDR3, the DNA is TGTGCCAGCAGCCTTTGGGGCAGGGGTGAGGTCACTGAAGCTTTCTTT.

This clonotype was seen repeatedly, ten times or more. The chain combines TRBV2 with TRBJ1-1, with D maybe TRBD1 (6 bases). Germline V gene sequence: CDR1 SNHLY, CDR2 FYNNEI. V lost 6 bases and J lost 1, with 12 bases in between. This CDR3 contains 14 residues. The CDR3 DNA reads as TGTGCCAGCAGACGGGACAACTCGAACACTGAAGCTTTCTTT. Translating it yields CASRRDNSNTEAFF.

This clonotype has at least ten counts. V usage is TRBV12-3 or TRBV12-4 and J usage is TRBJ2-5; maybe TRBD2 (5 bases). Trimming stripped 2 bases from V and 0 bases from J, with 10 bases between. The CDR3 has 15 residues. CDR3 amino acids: CASSLIRGHQETQYF. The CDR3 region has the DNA TGTGCCAGCAGTTTAATCCGGGGTCACCAAGAGACCCAGTACTTC.

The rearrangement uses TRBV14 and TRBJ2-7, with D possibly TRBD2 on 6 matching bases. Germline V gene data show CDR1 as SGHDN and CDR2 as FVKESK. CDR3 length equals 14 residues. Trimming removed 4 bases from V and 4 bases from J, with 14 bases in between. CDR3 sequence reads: CASSLKGGGYEQYF. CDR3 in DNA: TGTGCCAGCAGCCTAAAGGGAGGAGGGTACGAGCAGTACTTC.

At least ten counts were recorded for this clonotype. The CDR3 DNA reads as TGTGCCAGCTCGATTCCTCTCACAGATACGCAGTATTTT. Protein sequence: CASSIPLTDTQYF. V usage is TRBV12-3 or TRBV12-4 and J usage is TRBJ2-3; the D is unclear. With 8 bases removed from V and 2 bases from J, the gap between germline ends came to 11 bases. The CDR3 contains 13 residues.

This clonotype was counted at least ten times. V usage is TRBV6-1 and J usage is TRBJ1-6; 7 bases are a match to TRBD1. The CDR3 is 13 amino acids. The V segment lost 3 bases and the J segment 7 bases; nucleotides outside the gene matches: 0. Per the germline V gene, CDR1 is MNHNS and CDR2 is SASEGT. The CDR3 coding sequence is TGTGCCAGCAGTGAGACAGGGAATTCACCCCTCCACTTT. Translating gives CASSETGNSPLHF.

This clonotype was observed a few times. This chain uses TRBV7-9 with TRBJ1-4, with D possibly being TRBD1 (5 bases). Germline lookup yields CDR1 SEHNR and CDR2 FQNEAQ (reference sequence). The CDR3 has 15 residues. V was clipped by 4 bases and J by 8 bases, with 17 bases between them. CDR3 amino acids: CASSSPLDGGEKLFF. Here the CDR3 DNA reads TGTGCCAGCAGCTCCCCCTTAGACGGGGGGGAAAAACTGTTTTTT.

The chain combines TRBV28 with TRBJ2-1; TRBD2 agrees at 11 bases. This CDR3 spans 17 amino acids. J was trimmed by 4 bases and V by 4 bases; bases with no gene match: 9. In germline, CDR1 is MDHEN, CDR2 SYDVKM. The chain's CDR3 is CASSSTLGLAVYNEQFF. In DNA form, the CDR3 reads TGTGCCAGCAGTTCCACTCTGGGACTAGCGGTATACAATGAGCAGTTCTTC.

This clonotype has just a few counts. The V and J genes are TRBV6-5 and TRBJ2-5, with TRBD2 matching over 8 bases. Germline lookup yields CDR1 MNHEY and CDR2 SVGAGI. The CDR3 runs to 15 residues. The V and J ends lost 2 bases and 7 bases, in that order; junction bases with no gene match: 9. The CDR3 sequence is CASSYKAGDLGTQYF. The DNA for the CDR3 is TGTGCCAGCAGTTACAAAGCGGGGGACCTGGGGACCCAGTACTTC.

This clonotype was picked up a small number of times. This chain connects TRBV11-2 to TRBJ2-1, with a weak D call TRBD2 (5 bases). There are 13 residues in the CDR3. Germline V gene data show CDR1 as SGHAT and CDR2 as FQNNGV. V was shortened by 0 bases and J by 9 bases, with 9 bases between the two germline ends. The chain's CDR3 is CASSLEAAGEQFF. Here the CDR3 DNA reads TGTGCCAGCAGCTTAGAAGCGGCGGGTGAGCAGTTCTTC.